These 22 T cell receptor beta chains share one sample of origin, sequenced in a study of T cell responses to AZD1222 COVID-19 vaccine. Data came from immunoSEQ multiplex PCR; TCRdb stores just in-frame clones and leaves some out. The sample records roughly 150,000 clones, 93% being singletons. The starting material was peripheral blood, obtained on day 0 of AZD1222 vaccination. Receptors originate from an adult in good health.

The chain is built from TRBV30 and TRBJ2-1; 13 bases map to TRBD2. This CDR3 contains 17 residues. V lost 3 bases to trimming and J lost 4 bases; unmatched junction nucleotides: 9. The V gene's germline CDR1 is GTSNPN and CDR2 SVGIG (reference sequence). The CDR3 DNA follows: TGTGCCTGGAGCGTAGGGACTAGCGGGATCTTTTACAATGAGCAGTTCTTC. Translating gives CAWSVGTSGIFYNEQFF.

This clone was seen only once. The chain employs TRBV10-2 and TRBJ2-3, with a tentative D call TRBD2 (6 bases). V lost 5 bases and J 1 base, leaving 19 bases between the germline ends. Germline V gene sequence: CDR1 WSHSY, CDR2 SAAADI. The CDR3 is made up of 17 amino acids. DNA of the CDR3: TGCGCCAGCAGTTCGGGGGTGAAGATTGTCGGCACAGATACGCAGTATTTT. Protein sequence: CASSSGVKIVGTDTQYF.

The chain couples TRBV19 to TRBJ1-2, with a tentative D call TRBD1 (5 bases). CDR1 LNHDA and CDR2 SQIVND come from the germline V gene (reference sequence). Trimming stripped 4 bases from V and 4 bases from J, with 10 bases between. The CDR3 is 13 residues long. CDR3 loop: CASSRTTRYGYTF. CDR3 coding DNA: TGTGCCAGTAGTAGGACAACCCGCTATGGCTACACCTTC.

DNA of the CDR3: TGTGCCAGCAGTGAACAGGGCTACGAGCAGTACTTC. Protein sequence: CASSEQGYEQYF. The rearrangement joins TRBV6-1 to TRBJ2-7, with a tentative D call TRBD1 (5 bases). Trimming took 2 bases from V and 3 from J, leaving 5 bases between them. CDR3 length: 12 residues. Germline V gene sequence: CDR1 MNHNS, CDR2 SASEGT.

CDR3 nucleotide sequence: TGTGCCAGCAGCTTAGCGGGGCCCCCCTACGAGCAGTACTTC. Translation: CASSLAGPPYEQYF. The V call is TRBV7-9, the J call TRBJ2-7, with D possibly TRBD1 on 5 matching bases. Germline loops: CDR1 SEHNR, CDR2 FQNEAQ (reference sequence). Trimming cost V 0 bases and J 2 bases, with 8 bases left between them. The CDR3 totals 14 residues.

This sequence joins TRBV2 and TRBJ1-6, with D uncertain. This CDR3 region has 14 residues. CDR1 is SNHLY and CDR2 is FYNNEI in the germline V gene. Trimming left V 6 bases short and J 5 bases short, with 11 bases between. The CDR3 is CASSLSLNNSPLHF. The CDR3 DNA is TGTGCCAGCAGCCTATCGTTGAATAATTCACCCCTCCACTTT.

The CDR3: CATEESLGSNYGYTF. As DNA, the CDR3 is TGCGCCACGGAGGAATCGTTGGGGTCTAACTATGGCTACACCTTC. This chain connects TRBV4-3 to TRBJ1-2; D gene unclear. Germline values: CDR1 LGHNA, CDR2 YSLEER. The CDR3 extends over 15 amino acids. Trimming took off 10 bases at V and 0 bases at J, with 18 bases between the two ends.

The sample holds one count of this clone. The chain is built from TRBV2 and TRBJ2-4; TRBD1 matches at 7 bases. The V segment lost 3 bases and the J segment 2 bases; nucleotides outside the gene matches: 4. The CDR3 consists of 15 residues. The V gene's germline CDR1 is SNHLY and CDR2 FYNNEI. CDR3 coding DNA: TGTGCCAGCAGTGAGCGACAGGGAACCAAAAACATTCAGTACTTC. Protein: CASSERQGTKNIQYF.

This chain connects TRBV7-9 to TRBJ1-4; D uncertain. Germline V gives CDR1 SEHNR, CDR2 FQNEAQ (reference sequence). CDR3 size: 14 residues. The V and J ends lost 6 bases and 3 bases respectively, with 11 bases between them. The CDR3 nucleotides read TGTGCCAGCAGACCGGAAAGGGCTAATGAAAAACTGTTTTTT. This sequence encodes CASRPERANEKLFF. Full variable domain (missing parts from reference TRBV7-9 and TRBJ1-4): DTGVSQNPRHKITKRGQNVTFRCDPISEHNRLYWYRQTLGQGPEFLTYFQNEAQLEKSRLLSDRFSAERPKGSFSTLEIQRTEQGDSAMYLCASRPERANEKLFFGSGTQLSVL.

The chain links TRBV19 to TRBJ2-7, with 11 bases lining up with TRBD1. Germline-derived CDR1 and CDR2 are LNHDA and SQIVND (reference sequence). The CDR3 covers 16 residues. V was pared by 4 bases and J by 3 bases, with 8 bases of the junction left unmatched. CDR3 DNA sequence: TGTGCCAGTAGTACATACCGGGACAGGGGGATCTACGAGCAGTACTTC. Its protein is CASSTYRDRGIYEQYF.

J is TRBJ2-7 and V is TRBV4-3; 9 bases are shared with TRBD1. The V gene end was trimmed by 1 base and the J gene end by 4 bases; junction bases not matched to a gene: 5. The CDR3 consists of 15 residues. Germline V gene lookup returns CDR1 LGHNA and CDR2 YSLEER. CDR3 amino acids: CASSQGVGQGYEQYF. The CDR3 bases are TGCGCCAGCAGCCAAGGGGTGGGACAGGGTTACGAGCAGTACTTC.

The chain is built from TRBV15 and TRBJ1-5, with TRBD1 identical over 8 bases. The CDR3 covers 14 residues. The germline gives CDR1 LNHNV, CDR2 YYDKDF (reference sequence). V was pared by 4 bases and J by 6 bases, with 5 bases of the junction left unmatched. The CDR3 DNA follows: TGTGCCACCAGCAAGCAGGGGGCTTCTCAGCCCCAGCATTTT. This sequence encodes CATSKQGASQPQHF.

The rearrangement joins TRBV19 to TRBJ1-3; maybe TRBD1 (5 bases). There are 16 residues in the CDR3. V shed 0 bases and J shed 2 bases, with 11 bases lying between them. Germline CDR1 and CDR2: LNHDA and SQIVND (reference sequence). CDR3 region: CASSIDGDPPGNTIYF. The CDR3, as DNA: TGTGCCAGTAGTATAGATGGGGACCCTCCTGGAAACACCATATATTTT.

The chain recombines TRBV12-3 or TRBV12-4 with TRBJ1-2; D gene ambiguous. This CDR3 has 12 amino acids. V shed 5 bases and J shed 4 bases, with 8 bases lying between them. The CDR3: CASSTLGYGYTF. The CDR3, as DNA: TGTGCCAGCAGTACTCTCGGCTATGGCTACACCTTC.

The V and J genes are TRBV9 and TRBJ1-3, with 7 bases matching TRBD1. The junction had 1 base not matched to a gene; V was cut back by 0 bases and J by 4 bases. This CDR3 region has 14 residues. Germline lookup yields CDR1 SGDLS and CDR2 YYNGEE. The CDR3 reads CASSVGTGGNTIYF. Written as DNA, the CDR3 is TGTGCCAGCAGCGTAGGGACAGGAGGAAACACCATATATTTT.

V gene TRBV7-8 combines with J gene TRBJ1-6, with a possible D match to TRBD1 (6 bases). The V gene's germline CDR1 is SGHVS and CDR2 FQNEAQ. The CDR3 runs 14 residues. V was clipped by 2 bases and J by 7 bases, with 9 bases between them. CDR3 sequence reads: CASSLITGNSPLHF. CDR3 DNA: TGTGCCAGCAGCTTAATCACAGGGAATTCACCCCTCCACTTT.

CDR3 sequence reads: CASSPGMNTEAFF. In DNA, the CDR3 is TGTGCCAGTAGCCCCGGGATGAACACTGAAGCTTTCTTT. The chain links TRBV19 to TRBJ1-1; D ambiguous. Germline V CDR1 and CDR2: LNHDA, SQIVND (reference sequence). With 6 bases removed from V and 0 bases from J, the gap between germline ends came to 8 bases. The length of the CDR3 is 13 residues.

J is TRBJ1-1 and V is TRBV21-1. TRBV21-1 is shown as a pseudogene. The CDR3 is 18 amino acids. The chain's CDR3 is CASSKRTSRGWVFTEAFF. The CDR3 DNA reads as TGTGCCAGCAGCAAACGCACGTCCCGGGGCTGGGTTTTCACTGAAGCTTTCTTT.

J is TRBJ2-2 and V is TRBV5-1, with D perhaps matching TRBD1 or TRBD2 (5 bases each). Trimming stripped 4 bases from V and 6 bases from J, with 16 bases between. The germline V gene has CDR1 SGHRS and CDR2 YFSETQ. CDR3 length equals 15 residues. CDR3 DNA sequence: TGCGCCAGCAGCAGGGACCCCTACTTACCCGGGGAGCTGTTTTTT. Its translation: CASSRDPYLPGELFF.

This clone came up once. The V call is TRBV4-1, the J call TRBJ1-2; unclear D gene. The CDR3 length is 15 residues. V was shortened by 1 base and J by 3 bases, with 12 bases between the two germline ends. The germline V gene has CDR1 MGHRA and CDR2 YSYEKL. CDR3 DNA: TGCGCCAGCAGCCAAGCTTCGGGGTCGTACTATGGCTACACCTTC. This gives the protein CASSQASGSYYGYTF.

The chain employs TRBV5-5 and TRBJ2-5; TRBD2 matches at 9 bases. With V trimmed by 0 bases and J by 8 bases, 5 bases remained unmatched. Germline V CDR1 and CDR2: SGHKS, YYEKEE (reference sequence). This CDR3 is built from 14 residues. CDR3 DNA sequence: TGTGCCAGCAGCTTGGTATTTAGCGGGGGAACCCAGTACTTC. This codes for CASSLVFSGGTQYF.

The rearrangement joins TRBV30 to TRBJ1-2, with D maybe TRBD1 (6 bases). This CDR3 region has 16 residues. The germline V gene has CDR1 GTSNPN and CDR2 SVGIG (reference sequence). Trimming took 3 bases from V and 1 from J, leaving 18 bases between them. DNA of the CDR3: TGTGCCTGGAGACCCCCTGGACAGTCGAATAACTATGGCTACACCTTC. Protein: CAWRPPGQSNNYGYTF.